These 32 T cell receptor beta chains were all obtained from the same sample, sequenced in a study of blood T cells in healthy people across ages. Through a sample-barcoded 5' primer and a J-beta primer mix, a second PCR was run for roughly 6 to 11 cycles. TCRdb recomputed calls from the 5' RACE reads with MiXCR, one row per CDR3 protein. The table has about a million distinct CDR3 sequences, approximately 50% seen once; the top ten hold roughly a fifth. The sequenced material came from blood. These receptors were collected from a woman aged 60-70 years in good health.

The CDR3 region is CASSEGGTTEAFF. CDR3 DNA sequence: TGCGCCAGCAGCGAGGGGGGCACGACTGAAGCTTTCTTT. This chain uses TRBV5-1 with TRBJ1-1, with a tentative D call TRBD1 (6 bases). Between the trimmed V and J ends, which lost 4 bases and 5 bases, there was a span of 12 bases. CDR1 SGHRS and CDR2 YFSETQ come from the germline V gene. There are 13 residues in the CDR3. The entire variable domain, with the rest obtained from reference TRBV5-1 and TRBJ1-1, is as follows: KAGVTQTPRYLIKTRGQQVTLSCSPISGHRSVSWYQQTPGQGLQFLFEYFSETQRNKGNFPGRFSGRQFSNSRSEMNVSTLELGDSALYLCASSEGGTTEAFFGQGTRLTVV.

The chain carries TRBV7-9 and TRBJ1-4, with D uncertain. Trimming pared 4 bases from V and 6 bases from J, leaving 15 bases between. Per the germline V gene, CDR1 is SEHNR and CDR2 is FQNEAQ (reference sequence). There are 15 residues in the CDR3. CDR3 residues: CASSSVDEVYEKLFF. DNA for the CDR3: TGTGCCAGCAGCTCCGTGGACGAAGTGTATGAAAAACTGTTTTTT.

This clonotype occurred once. The chain uses TRBV20-1 and TRBJ1-2, with D uncertain. Germline V CDR1 and CDR2: DFQATT, SNEGSKA (reference sequence). The CDR3 spans 12 residues. V gave up 6 bases and J gave up 4 bases, with 12 bases separating them. In DNA, the CDR3 is TGCAGTGCGCCGCCGGGAGCCTATGGCTACACCTTC. It codes for CSAPPGAYGYTF.

This clonotype has more than one count but fewer than ten. V usage is TRBV20-1 and J usage is TRBJ2-5; possible D gene TRBD2, 6 bases. The end of the DNA aligns better with TRBJ2-7, so the J call may be wrong. The germline V gene encodes CDR1 DFQATT and CDR2 SNEGSKA (reference sequence). The CDR3 runs to 15 residues. CDR3 sequence: CSASWGTRDVYEQYF. DNA of the CDR3: TGCAGTGCTAGTTGGGGTACGCGGGATGTCTACGAGCAGTACTTC.

The gene calls are TRBV12-3 or TRBV12-4 and TRBJ2-5; TRBD2 matches at 13 bases. The CDR3 contains 18 residues. Trimming cost V 3 bases and J 2 bases; bases outside gene matches: 9. CDR3 residues: CASSLYQILAGGQETQYF. CDR3 coding DNA: TGTGCCAGCAGTTTGTATCAAATACTAGCGGGAGGGCAAGAGACCCAGTACTTC.

The V and J genes are TRBV7-3 and TRBJ2-3; D unclear. The V and J ends lost 2 bases and 2 bases respectively, with 11 bases between them. The CDR3 has 15 amino acids. CDR1 is SGHTA and CDR2 is FQGTGA in the germline V gene. This CDR3 is CASSLSGYDTDTQYF. CDR3 DNA: TGTGCCAGCAGCTTATCGGGCTACGACACAGATACGCAGTATTTT.

Comments on this clonotype: At one boundary the junction diverges from the germline segment, which might be a read error. The V call is TRBV6-1, the J call TRBJ2-5, with TRBD2 identical over 10 bases. CDR1 is MNHNS, CDR2 SASEGT, per germline. CDR3 size: 19 residues. The CDR3 bases are TGTGCCAGCAGTGAATACTCTAGCGGGAGAGGAGGTCCAAAGGAGACCCCGTACTTC. The encoded protein is CASSEYSSGRGGPKETPYF.

In this sample, this clonotype turned up a few times. The CDR3 loop is CASGRVRRYF. CDR3 nucleotide sequence: TGTGCCAGCGGTAGGGTCCGTAGGTATTTT. The V gene is TRBV5-8, the J gene TRBJ2-3; D not resolved. Deletions cut 7 bases from V and 14 bases from J, with 14 bases between. CDR1 and CDR2 from the germline V gene are SGHTS and YDEGEE. This CDR3 contains 10 residues. Variable domain in full (rest from reference TRBV5-8 and TRBJ2-3): EAGVTQSPTHLIKTRGQQATLRCSPISGHTSVYWYQQALGLGLQFLLWYDEGEERNRGNFPPRFSGRQFPNYSSELNVNALELEDSALYLCASGRVRRYFGPGTRLTVL.

This clonotype was picked up a small number of times. This chain joins TRBV10-3 and TRBJ2-7; D is unresolved. The CDR3 covers 14 residues. The V end lost 10 bases, the J end lost 7 bases, and 23 bases lay between the germline ends. Germline assignment: CDR1 ENHRY and CDR2 SYGVKD. The CDR3 sequence: CASRTGLEVGEQYF. CDR3 sequence (DNA): TGTGCCAGCCGAACCGGGCTTGAGGTCGGGGAGCAGTACTTC.

This clonotype has just a few counts. The chain combines TRBV10-3 with TRBJ2-5, with 9 bases fitting TRBD2. The DNA end is more similar to TRBJ2-7, so the J call may be wrong. Germline V gene lookup returns CDR1 ENHRY and CDR2 SYGVKD. There are 14 residues in the CDR3. In DNA form, the CDR3 reads TGTGCCATCAAGAAGGAGCGGGAGGTTTACGAGCAGTACTTC. Protein: CAIKKEREVYEQYF.

V gene TRBV6-6 combines with J gene TRBJ1-6; 10 bases match TRBD1. The CDR3 runs to 16 residues. Germline V gene lookup returns CDR1 MNHNY and CDR2 SVGAGI (reference sequence). With V trimmed by 1 base and J by 7 bases, 4 bases remained unmatched. The CDR3 loop is CASSYLGTGDNSPLHF. The CDR3 DNA follows: TGTGCCAGCAGTTACTTAGGGACAGGGGACAATTCACCCCTCCACTTT.

This chain uses TRBV7-9 with TRBJ2-7, with 8 nucleotides matching TRBD1. The tail of the sequence fits TRBJ2-5 better, so the J call may be wrong. Germline values: CDR1 SEHNR, CDR2 FQNEAQ (reference sequence). This CDR3 region has 16 residues. The CDR3 nucleotides are TGTGCCAGCAGCTTAGCGGAAGGACAGGGCGGGGAGACCCAGTACTTC. Residues: CASSLAEGQGGETQYF.

This clonotype was seen only a few times. This chain joins TRBV9 and TRBJ1-2; 10 bases fit TRBD1. Trimming cost V 3 bases and J 4 bases; bases outside gene matches: 3. Germline CDR1 reads SGDLS; CDR2 reads YYNGEE. CDR3 length equals 14 residues. The chain's CDR3 is CASSAGTGVYGYTF. Written as DNA, the CDR3 is TGTGCCAGCAGCGCTGGGACAGGGGTCTATGGCTACACCTTC.

This clonotype was picked up a small number of times. This chain connects TRBV10-3 to TRBJ2-5; TRBD2 aligns across 9 bases. V gave up 4 bases and J gave up 2 bases; unmatched junction bases: 2. The V gene's germline CDR1 is ENHRY and CDR2 SYGVKD. The CDR3 is 14 residues long. In DNA form, the CDR3 reads TGTGCCATCAGTGGACTAGCGGAACAAGAGACCCAGTACTTC. Translated: CAISGLAEQETQYF.

V usage is TRBV14 and J usage is TRBJ1-1; D is ambiguous. V was pared by 4 bases and J by 1 base, with 7 bases between. Germline assignment: CDR1 SGHDN and CDR2 FVKESK. This CDR3 has 13 amino acids. This chain's CDR3 is CASSPFTNTEAFF. The CDR3, as DNA: TGTGCCAGCAGCCCTTTCACGAACACTGAAGCTTTCTTT.

A word on this clonotype: The missing conserved phenylalanine or tryptophan at the end of this CDR3 makes a read error likely. The chain joins TRBV12-3 or TRBV12-4 to TRBJ2-5; 7 bases map to TRBD1. V was pared by 6 bases and J by 0 bases, with 13 bases of the junction left unmatched. The CDR3 covers 17 residues. Here the CDR3 DNA reads TGTGCCAGCAGCGACTTGGAAGACAGGGCATACCAAGAGACCCAGTACTTA. Encoded protein: CASSDLEDRAYQETQYL.

This clonotype was detected only a few times. CDR3 protein: CASRSTGRGGELFF. In DNA, the CDR3 is TGTGCCAGCAGATCGACAGGGCGAGGCGGGGAGCTGTTTTTT. The chain employs TRBV28 and TRBJ2-2; 7 positions agree with TRBD1. The V and J ends lost 6 bases and 7 bases, in that order; junction bases with no gene match: 8. The CDR3 loop spans 14 amino acids. Germline CDR1 MDHEN, CDR2 SYDVKM.

This clonotype was seen ten or more times. J is TRBJ2-5 and V is TRBV20-1, with D uncertain. Germline values: CDR1 DFQATT, CDR2 SNEGSKA (reference sequence). V lost 6 bases to trimming and J lost 11 bases, with 19 bases between them. The CDR3 has 12 amino acids. The CDR3 DNA is TGCAGTGCGCGATTTTCCGTAGTTGAGCAGTACTTC. Translated, it gives CSARFSVVEQYF.

In its sample, this clonotype was seen a few times. This rearrangement joins TRBV27 to TRBJ1-2; 7 positions agree with TRBD1. Germline assignment: CDR1 MNHEY and CDR2 SMNVEV (reference sequence). CDR3 length: 16 amino acids. J lost 0 bases, V lost 6 bases, and 10 bases had no gene match. This CDR3 reads CASRPYGQAANYGYTF. CDR3 nucleotide sequence: TGTGCCAGCAGACCATATGGACAGGCCGCTAACTATGGCTACACCTTC.

The V and J genes are TRBV30 and TRBJ1-4, with 7 positions matching TRBD1. V lost 4 bases and J lost 7; bases outside the gene matches: 3. The CDR3 is 12 amino acids. Looked up from germline, CDR1 is GTSNPN and CDR2 is SVGIG (reference sequence). CDR3 sequence reads: CAWTRQGEKLFF. For the CDR3, the DNA is TGTGCCTGGACTCGACAGGGTGAAAAACTGTTTTTT.

V usage is TRBV2 and J usage is TRBJ2-7; the match to TRBD2 covers 7 bases. The DNA end is a closer match to TRBJ2-4, so the J assignment may be wrong. Germline-derived CDR1 and CDR2 are SNHLY and FYNNEI. This CDR3 is 14 amino acids long. The CDR3 loop is CASTQRDNKNIQYF. The CDR3 nucleotides are TGTGCCAGCACCCAGCGGGATAACAAAAACATTCAGTACTTC.

In this sample, this clonotype turned up many times. The chain recombines TRBV29-1 with TRBJ2-3; 8 bases agree with TRBD1. CDR1 is SQVTM, CDR2 ANQGSEA, per germline. V was pared by 4 bases and J by 5 bases, with 2 bases of the junction left unmatched. The CDR3 runs 12 residues. This chain's CDR3 is CSVGTGIDTQYF. The CDR3 bases are TGCAGCGTTGGGACAGGGATAGATACGCAGTATTTT.

The rearrangement joins TRBV2 to TRBJ2-7; 7 bases are shared with TRBD1. Germline CDR1 SNHLY, CDR2 FYNNEI. The CDR3 length is 13 residues. J was trimmed by 1 base and V by 9 bases; bases with no gene match: 6. The CDR3 DNA follows: TGTGCCAGAGACAGGGCGGTATCCTACGAGCAGTACTTC. This translates into CARDRAVSYEQYF.

This clonotype was seen more than once but under ten times. V gene TRBV30 combines with J gene TRBJ1-5, with D uncertain. V was pared by 0 bases and J by 2 bases, with 11 bases between. Per germline, CDR1 GTSNPN and CDR2 SVGIG (reference sequence). The CDR3 spans 15 residues. Here the CDR3 reads CAWSVGWPGNQPQHF. CDR3 sequence (DNA): TGTGCCTGGAGTGTGGGCTGGCCGGGCAATCAGCCCCAGCATTTT. Variable domain in full (rest from reference TRBV30 and TRBJ1-5): SQTIHQWPATLVQPVGSPLSLECTVEGTSNPNLYWYRQAAGRGLQLLFYSVGIGQISSEVPQNLSASRPQDRQFILSSKKLLLSDSGFYLCAWSVGWPGNQPQHFGDGTRLSIL.

The CDR3 DNA sequence: TGCAGCGTTGTGGGGTCCAGTACGCAGTATTTT. As protein: CSVVGSSTQYF. This chain uses TRBV29-1 with TRBJ2-3; D gene unclear. Germline V gene sequence: CDR1 SQVTM, CDR2 ANQGSEA. The CDR3 extends over 11 amino acids. V dropped 4 bases and J dropped 8 bases, with 10 bases sitting between them.

The rearrangement uses TRBV20-1 and TRBJ2-3, with 7 bases aligning to TRBD2. Trimming at V came to 3 bases and at J to 3 bases, leaving 9 bases not matched to a gene. This CDR3 spans 15 amino acids. CDR1 DFQATT and CDR2 SNEGSKA come from the germline V gene (reference sequence). The chain's CDR3 is CSARFAGETTDTQYF. In DNA, the CDR3 is TGCAGTGCTAGGTTCGCGGGAGAAACGACAGATACGCAGTATTTT.

The CDR3 here is CSAPRPSVQETQYF. The CDR3 DNA is TGCAGCGCGCCCCGCCCATCCGTCCAAGAGACCCAGTACTTC. The V call is TRBV20-1, the J call TRBJ2-5; D is undetermined. From germline, CDR1 is DFQATT and CDR2 SNEGSKA (reference sequence). This CDR3 contains 14 residues.

This clonotype was observed a handful of times. The chain links TRBV7-2 to TRBJ2-3; D gene ambiguous. The V gene lost 2 bases and the J gene lost 4 bases, with 10 bases spanning the gap. CDR1 is SGHTA and CDR2 is FQGNSA in the germline V gene. The CDR3 runs 14 residues. CDR3 in amino acids: CASSLTPGADTQYF. The CDR3 region has the DNA TGTGCCAGCAGCTTAACCCCTGGGGCAGATACGCAGTATTTT.

The chain employs TRBV20-1 and TRBJ2-5, with D possibly matching TRBD2 (5 bases). V was cut by 5 bases and J by 11 bases, with 12 bases left in between. The germline CDR1 and CDR2 sequences are DFQATT and SNEGSKA (reference sequence). The CDR3 runs to 10 residues. CDR3 protein: CSALKGEQYF. As DNA, the CDR3 is TGCAGTGCTCTTAAGGGAGAGCAGTACTTC.

This clonotype appeared a few times. The rearrangement joins TRBV20-1 to TRBJ1-6, with D unresolved. Germline V gene lookup returns CDR1 DFQATT and CDR2 SNEGSKA (reference sequence). The CDR3 totals 18 residues. V was cut by 3 bases and J by 0 bases, with 18 bases left in between. The chain's CDR3 is CSASLYPLAASYNSPLHF. For the CDR3, the DNA is TGCAGTGCTAGTCTTTATCCCTTAGCCGCCTCCTATAATTCACCCCTCCACTTT.

The chain combines TRBV6-5 with TRBJ1-5; no definite D call. The CDR3 contains 15 residues. Germline CDR1 and CDR2: MNHEY and SVGAGI. V was trimmed by 3 bases and J by 2 bases, leaving 11 bases between them. The CDR3 DNA is TGTGCCAGCAGTTATGGTGGGGATCGCAATCAGCCCCAGCATTTT. Protein: CASSYGGDRNQPQHF.

This clonotype showed up just a few times. The chain has TRBV3-1 and TRBJ2-7, with D perhaps TRBD1 (6 bases). Germline V gene sequence: CDR1 LGHDT, CDR2 YNNKEL (reference sequence). The CDR3 is 15 amino acids. Trimming pared 2 bases from V and 3 bases from J, leaving 14 bases between. As DNA, the CDR3 is TGTGCCAGCAGCCAACCGGGACACGGCGGCTACGAGCAGTACTTC. Its translation: CASSQPGHGGYEQYF.